These 6 T cell receptor beta chains came from one sample sequenced in a study of T cells in localized non-small cell lung cancer. Assay used: immunoSEQ multiplex PCR; TCRdb lists only in-frame clones, some missing. In the table there are about 1,500 clones, about 20% of which are singletons. The material was lung tumor tissue, obtained before any cancer treatment. These receptors were collected from a male donor older than 55 with stage I lung adenocarcinoma.

This clone was observed a handful of times. The V gene is TRBV19, the J gene TRBJ2-2; a possible D gene is TRBD1 (6 bases). V lost 8 bases and J lost 7, with 11 bases in between. The germline V gene has CDR1 LNHDA and CDR2 SQIVND (reference sequence). There are 12 residues in the CDR3. CDR3 sequence: CASGQRNGELFF. CDR3 coding DNA: TGTGCCAGTGGACAGCGGAACGGGGAGCTGTTTTTT.

This clone has just a few counts. The chain couples TRBV6-7 to TRBJ2-6, with no clear D. TRBV6-7 is annotated as an ORF whose role is uncertain. V was shortened by 5 bases and J by 5 bases, with 13 bases between the two germline ends. CDR3 length: 15 residues. DNA for the CDR3: TGTGCCAGCAGTGATTTACAAAGTCGGGCCAACGTCCTGACTTTC. Translated: CASSDLQSRANVLTF.

This clone was picked up a small number of times. The V and J genes are TRBV18 and TRBJ2-1; 14 positions match TRBD2. The CDR3 consists of 16 residues. The V and J ends lost 4 bases and 9 bases, in that order; junction bases with no gene match: 8. The germline V gene encodes CDR1 KGHSH and CDR2 LQKENI. The CDR3 protein is CASSLGLAGVSAEQFF. The CDR3 bases are TGTGCCAGCTCACTGGGACTAGCGGGAGTTTCCGCTGAGCAGTTCTTC.

CDR3 in DNA: TGCGCCAGCAGCCCGGCCGGGACCCAGACCTACGAGCAGTACTTC. Amino acids: CASSPAGTQTYEQYF. The rearrangement links TRBV5-1 to TRBJ2-7; D could derive from TRBD1 or TRBD2 (5 bases each). The germline V and J ends were trimmed by 4 bases and 2 bases, with 16 bases remaining between them. The germline CDR1 and CDR2 sequences are SGHRS and YFSETQ. The CDR3 totals 15 residues.

The chain uses TRBV11-3 and TRBJ2-7; D is perhaps TRBD1 (6 bases). Germline CDR1 is SGHNT and CDR2 is YENEEA. Trimming cost V 5 bases and J 0 bases, with 11 bases left between them. CDR3 size: 14 residues. CDR3 amino acids: CASSQGQDSYEQYF. CDR3 sequence (DNA): TGTGCCAGCAGCCAGGGACAAGACTCCTACGAGCAGTACTTC.

The chain recombines TRBV30 with TRBJ2-5; TRBD1 is a possible D gene (5 bases). CDR1 is GTSNPN and CDR2 is SVGIG in the germline V gene (reference sequence). Trimming removed 5 bases from V and 2 bases from J, with 12 bases in between. This CDR3 region has 13 residues. CDR3 DNA: TGTGCCTGGGCGAAGGGGCTACAAGAGACCCAGTACTTC. Its protein product is CAWAKGLQETQYF.